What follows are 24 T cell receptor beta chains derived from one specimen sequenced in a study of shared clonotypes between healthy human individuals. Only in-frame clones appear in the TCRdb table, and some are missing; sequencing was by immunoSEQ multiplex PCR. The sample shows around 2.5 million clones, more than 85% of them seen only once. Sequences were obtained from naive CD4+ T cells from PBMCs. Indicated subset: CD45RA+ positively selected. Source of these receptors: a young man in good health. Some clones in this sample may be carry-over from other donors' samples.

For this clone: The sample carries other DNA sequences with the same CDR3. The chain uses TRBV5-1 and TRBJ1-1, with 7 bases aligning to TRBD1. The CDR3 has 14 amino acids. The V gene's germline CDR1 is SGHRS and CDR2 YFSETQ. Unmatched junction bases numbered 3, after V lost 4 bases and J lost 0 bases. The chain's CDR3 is CASSGGQLNTEAFF. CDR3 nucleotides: TGCGCCAGCAGCGGGGGACAGCTGAACACTGAAGCTTTCTTT.

The DNA of the CDR3 is TGTGCCAGCAGCTTGGGGATCCGGGAAAAACTGTTTTTT. This translates into CASSLGIREKLFF. The rearrangement joins TRBV5-8 to TRBJ1-4; no reliable D call. V was trimmed by 0 bases and J by 8 bases, leaving 8 bases between them. Germline V gene lookup returns CDR1 SGHTS and CDR2 YDEGEE. CDR3 length: 13 residues.

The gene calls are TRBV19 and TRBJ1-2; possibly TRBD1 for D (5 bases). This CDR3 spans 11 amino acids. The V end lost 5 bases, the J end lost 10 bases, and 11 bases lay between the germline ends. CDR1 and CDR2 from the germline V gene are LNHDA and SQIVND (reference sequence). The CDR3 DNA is TGTGCCAGTAGTGGGGCCAGGGACTACACCTTC. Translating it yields CASSGARDYTF.

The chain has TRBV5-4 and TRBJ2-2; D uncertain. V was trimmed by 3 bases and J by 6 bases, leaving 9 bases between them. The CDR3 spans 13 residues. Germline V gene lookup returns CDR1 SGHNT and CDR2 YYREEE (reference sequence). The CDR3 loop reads CASSSTVAGELFF. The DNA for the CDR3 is TGTGCCAGCAGCTCCACTGTGGCCGGGGAGCTGTTTTTT.

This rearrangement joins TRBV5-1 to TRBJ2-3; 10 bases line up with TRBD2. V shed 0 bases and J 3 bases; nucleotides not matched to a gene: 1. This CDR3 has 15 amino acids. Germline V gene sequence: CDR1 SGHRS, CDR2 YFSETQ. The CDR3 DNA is TGCGCCAGCAGCTTGGAGGGACTAGCGACAGATACGCAGTATTTT. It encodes CASSLEGLATDTQYF.

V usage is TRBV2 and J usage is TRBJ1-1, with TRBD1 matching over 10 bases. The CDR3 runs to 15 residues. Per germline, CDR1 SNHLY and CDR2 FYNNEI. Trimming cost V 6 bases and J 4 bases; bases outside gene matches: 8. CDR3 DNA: TGTGCCAGCAGGGCGGGACAGGGGCTGAGCACTGAAGCTTTCTTT. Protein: CASRAGQGLSTEAFF.

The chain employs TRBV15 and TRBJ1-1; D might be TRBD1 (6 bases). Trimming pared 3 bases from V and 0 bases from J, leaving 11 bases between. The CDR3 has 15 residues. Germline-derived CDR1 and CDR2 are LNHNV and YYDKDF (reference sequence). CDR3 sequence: CATSRGGPMNTEAFF. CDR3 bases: TGTGCCACCAGCAGGGGGGGCCCAATGAACACTGAAGCTTTCTTT.

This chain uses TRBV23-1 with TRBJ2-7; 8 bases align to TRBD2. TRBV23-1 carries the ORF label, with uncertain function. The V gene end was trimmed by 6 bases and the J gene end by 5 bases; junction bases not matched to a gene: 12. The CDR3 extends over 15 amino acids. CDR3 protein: CASSRPGGRTHEQYF. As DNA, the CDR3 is TGCGCCAGCAGCCGGCCTGGCGGGAGGACCCACGAGCAGTACTTC.

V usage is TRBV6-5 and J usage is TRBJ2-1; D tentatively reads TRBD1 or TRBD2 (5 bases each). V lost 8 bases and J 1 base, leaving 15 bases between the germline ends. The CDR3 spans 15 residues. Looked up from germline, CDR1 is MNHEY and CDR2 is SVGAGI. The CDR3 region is CASWERGVSYNEQFF. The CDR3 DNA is TGTGCCAGCTGGGAGAGGGGAGTTTCCTACAATGAGCAGTTCTTC.

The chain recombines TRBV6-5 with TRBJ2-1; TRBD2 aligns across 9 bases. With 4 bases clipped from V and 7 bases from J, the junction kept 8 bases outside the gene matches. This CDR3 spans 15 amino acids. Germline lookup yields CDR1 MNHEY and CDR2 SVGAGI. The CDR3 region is CASSSGLALSNEQFF. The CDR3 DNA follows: TGTGCCAGCAGTTCGGGACTAGCCTTAAGTAATGAGCAGTTCTTC.

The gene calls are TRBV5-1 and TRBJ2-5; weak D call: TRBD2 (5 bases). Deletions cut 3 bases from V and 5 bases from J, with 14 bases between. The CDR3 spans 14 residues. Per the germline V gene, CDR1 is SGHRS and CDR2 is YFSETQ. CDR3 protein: CASSSRLTGETQYF. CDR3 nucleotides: TGCGCCAGCAGCTCAAGGTTAACGGGGGAGACCCAGTACTTC.

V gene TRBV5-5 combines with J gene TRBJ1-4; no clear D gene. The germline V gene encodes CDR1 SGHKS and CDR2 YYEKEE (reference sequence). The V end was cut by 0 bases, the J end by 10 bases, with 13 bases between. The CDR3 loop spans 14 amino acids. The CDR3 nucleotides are TGTGCCAGCAGCTTGGCCCCCGGATGGGGAAAACTGTTTTTT. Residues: CASSLAPGWGKLFF.

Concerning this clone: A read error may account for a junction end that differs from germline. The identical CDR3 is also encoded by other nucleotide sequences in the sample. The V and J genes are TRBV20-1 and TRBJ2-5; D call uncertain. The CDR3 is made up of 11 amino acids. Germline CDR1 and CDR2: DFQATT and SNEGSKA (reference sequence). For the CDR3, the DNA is TGCAGTGCGAGAGCCCCGGAGACCCAGTACTTC. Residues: CSARAPETQYF.

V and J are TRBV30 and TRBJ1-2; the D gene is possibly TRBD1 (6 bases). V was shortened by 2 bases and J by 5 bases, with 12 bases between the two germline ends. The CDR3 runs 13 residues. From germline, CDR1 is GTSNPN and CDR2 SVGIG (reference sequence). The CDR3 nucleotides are TGTGCCTGGAGTCGTACAGGGCATTATGGCTACACCTTC. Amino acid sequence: CAWSRTGHYGYTF.

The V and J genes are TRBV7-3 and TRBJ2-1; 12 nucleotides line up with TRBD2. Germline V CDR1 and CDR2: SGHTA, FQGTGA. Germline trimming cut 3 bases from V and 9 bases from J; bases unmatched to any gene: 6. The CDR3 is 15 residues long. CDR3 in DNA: TGTGCCAGCAGCTTGCTAGCGGGAGGGCCCGGTGAGCAGTTCTTC. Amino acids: CASSLLAGGPGEQFF. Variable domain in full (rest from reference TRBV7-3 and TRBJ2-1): GAGVSQTPSNKVTEKGKYVELRCDPISGHTALYWYRQSLGQGPEFLIYFQGTGAADDSGLPNDRFFAVRPEGSVSTLKIQRTERGDSAVYLCASSLLAGGPGEQFFGPGTRLTVL.

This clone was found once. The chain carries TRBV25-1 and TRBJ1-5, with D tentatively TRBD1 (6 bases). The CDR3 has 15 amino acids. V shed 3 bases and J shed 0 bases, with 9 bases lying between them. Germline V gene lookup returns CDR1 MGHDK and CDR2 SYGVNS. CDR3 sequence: CASSDTGTSNQPQHF. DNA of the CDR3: TGTGCCAGCAGTGATACAGGGACTAGCAATCAGCCCCAGCATTTT.

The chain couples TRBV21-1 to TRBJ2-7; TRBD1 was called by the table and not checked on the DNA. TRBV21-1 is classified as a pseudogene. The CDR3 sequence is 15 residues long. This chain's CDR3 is CASSKVSDKPYEQYF. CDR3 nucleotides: TGTGCCAGCAGCAAAGTTTCAGACAAACCCTACGAGCAGTACTTC.

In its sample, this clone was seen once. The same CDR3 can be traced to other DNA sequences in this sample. CDR3 DNA: TGTGCCAGCTCACCCCGGCAGGGTTCTGAGACCCAGTACTTC. It codes for CASSPRQGSETQYF. V is TRBV18 and J is TRBJ2-5; D perhaps matches TRBD1 (5 bases). Germline CDR1 reads KGHSH; CDR2 reads LQKENI. Trimming stripped 3 bases from V and 5 bases from J, with 13 bases between. The CDR3 spans 14 residues.

The CDR3 protein is CASSLDLRGHQPQHF. CDR3 in DNA: TGTGCCAGCAGTTTGGATCTGAGGGGCCATCAGCCCCAGCATTTT. This chain connects TRBV28 to TRBJ1-5; the D gene is possibly TRBD1 (5 bases). Between the trimmed V and J ends, which lost 3 bases and 5 bases, there was a span of 14 bases. The CDR3 spans 15 residues. Germline CDR1 and CDR2: MDHEN and SYDVKM.

The CDR3 DNA sequence: TGTGCCAGCAGCTTAGAAGCAGGCTACTCACCCCTCCACTTT. Amino acids: CASSLEAGYSPLHF. The chain carries TRBV7-8 and TRBJ1-6; D is unresolved. In germline, CDR1 is SGHVS, CDR2 FQNEAQ. The ends were cut back, 1 base at V and 10 bases at J, with 11 bases in the middle. The CDR3 is 14 residues long.

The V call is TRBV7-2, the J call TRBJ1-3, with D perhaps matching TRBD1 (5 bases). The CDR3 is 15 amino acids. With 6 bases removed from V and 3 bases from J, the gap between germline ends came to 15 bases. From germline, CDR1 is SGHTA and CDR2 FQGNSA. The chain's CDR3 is CASSAEGLYGNTIYF. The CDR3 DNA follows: TGTGCCAGCAGTGCCGAGGGACTATATGGAAACACCATATATTTT.

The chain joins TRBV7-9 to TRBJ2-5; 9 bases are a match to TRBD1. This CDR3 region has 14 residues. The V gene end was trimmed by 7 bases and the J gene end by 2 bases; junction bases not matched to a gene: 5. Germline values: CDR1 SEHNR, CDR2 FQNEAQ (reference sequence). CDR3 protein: CASIRGTGQETQYF. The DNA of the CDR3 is TGTGCCAGCATCAGGGGGACAGGGCAAGAGACCCAGTACTTC.

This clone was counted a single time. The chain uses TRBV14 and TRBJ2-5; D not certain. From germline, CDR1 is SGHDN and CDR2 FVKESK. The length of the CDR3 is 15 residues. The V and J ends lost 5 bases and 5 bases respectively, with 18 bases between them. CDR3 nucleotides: TGTGCCAGCAGCAAAGGCGGACCAAGATGGGAGACCCAGTACTTC. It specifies CASSKGGPRWETQYF.

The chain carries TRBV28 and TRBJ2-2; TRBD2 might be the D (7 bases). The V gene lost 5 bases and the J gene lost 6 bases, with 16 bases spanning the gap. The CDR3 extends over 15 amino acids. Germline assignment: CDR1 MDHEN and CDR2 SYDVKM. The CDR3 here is CASSPGGAPPGELFF. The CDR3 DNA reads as TGTGCCAGCAGTCCTGGGGGGGCGCCGCCCGGGGAGCTGTTTTTT.